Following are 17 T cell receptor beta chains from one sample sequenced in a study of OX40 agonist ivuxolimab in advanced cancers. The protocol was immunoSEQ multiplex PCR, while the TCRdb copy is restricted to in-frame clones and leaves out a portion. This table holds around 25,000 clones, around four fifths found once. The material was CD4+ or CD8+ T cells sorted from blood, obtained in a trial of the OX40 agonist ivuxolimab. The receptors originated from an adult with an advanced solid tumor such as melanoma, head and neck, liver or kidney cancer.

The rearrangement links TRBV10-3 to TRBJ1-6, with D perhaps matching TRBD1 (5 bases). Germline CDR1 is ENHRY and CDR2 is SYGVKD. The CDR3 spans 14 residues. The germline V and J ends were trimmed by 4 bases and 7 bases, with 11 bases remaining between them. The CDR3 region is CAISGGGKNSPLHF. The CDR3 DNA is TGTGCCATCAGTGGGGGGGGGAAGAATTCACCCCTCCACTTT.

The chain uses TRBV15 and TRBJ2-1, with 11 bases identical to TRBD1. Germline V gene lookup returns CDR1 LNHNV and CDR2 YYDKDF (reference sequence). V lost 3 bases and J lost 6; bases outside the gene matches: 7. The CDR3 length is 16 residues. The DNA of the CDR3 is TGTGCCACCAGCAGGCAAACCGGGACAGGGGGCAATGAGCAGTTCTTC. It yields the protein CATSRQTGTGGNEQFF.

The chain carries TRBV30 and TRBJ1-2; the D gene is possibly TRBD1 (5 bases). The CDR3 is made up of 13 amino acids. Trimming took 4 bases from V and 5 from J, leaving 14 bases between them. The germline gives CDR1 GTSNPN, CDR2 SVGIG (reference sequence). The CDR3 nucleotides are TGTGCCTGGAATCCGGGCTCAGGGTATGGCTACACCTTC. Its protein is CAWNPGSGYGYTF.

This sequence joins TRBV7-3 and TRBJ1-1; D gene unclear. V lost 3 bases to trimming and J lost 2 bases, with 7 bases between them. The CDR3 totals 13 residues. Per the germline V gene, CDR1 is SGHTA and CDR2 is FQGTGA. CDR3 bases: TGTGCCAGCAGCTTGGTTGGTAACACTGAAGCTTTCTTT. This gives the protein CASSLVGNTEAFF.

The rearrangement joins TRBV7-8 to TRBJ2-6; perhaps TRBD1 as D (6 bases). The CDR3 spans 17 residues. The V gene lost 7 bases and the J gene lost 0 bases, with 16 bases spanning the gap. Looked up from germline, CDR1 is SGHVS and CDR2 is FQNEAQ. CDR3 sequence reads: CASNPRGYGSGANVLTF. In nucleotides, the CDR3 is TGTGCCAGCAACCCGAGGGGGTATGGCTCTGGGGCCAACGTCCTGACTTTC. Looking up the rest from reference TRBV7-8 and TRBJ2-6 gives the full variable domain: GAGVSQSPRYKVAKRGQDVALRCDPISGHVSLFWYQQALGQGPEFLTYFQNEAQLDKSGLPSDRFFAERPEGSVSTLKIQRTQQEDSAVYLCASNPRGYGSGANVLTFGAGSRLTVL.

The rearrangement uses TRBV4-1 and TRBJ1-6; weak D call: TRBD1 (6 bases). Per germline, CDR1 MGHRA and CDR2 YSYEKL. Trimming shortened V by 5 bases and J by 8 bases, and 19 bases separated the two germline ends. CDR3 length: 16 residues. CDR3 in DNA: TGCGCCAGCAGCATCCGCTTCAATGCAGGGGATTCACCCCTCCACTTT. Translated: CASSIRFNAGDSPLHF.

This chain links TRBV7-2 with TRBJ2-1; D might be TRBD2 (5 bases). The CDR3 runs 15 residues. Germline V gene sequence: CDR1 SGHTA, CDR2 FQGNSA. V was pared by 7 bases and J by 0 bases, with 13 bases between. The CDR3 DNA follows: TGTGCCAGCACCTGGACGGGGAGCTCCTACAATGAGCAGTTCTTC. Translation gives CASTWTGSSYNEQFF.

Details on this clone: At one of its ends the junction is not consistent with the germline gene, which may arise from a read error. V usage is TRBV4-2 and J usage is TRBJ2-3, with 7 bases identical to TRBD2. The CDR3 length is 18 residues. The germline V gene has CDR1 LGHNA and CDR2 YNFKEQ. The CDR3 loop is CVSKAWGTSGASTDTQYF. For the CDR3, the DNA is TGTGTCAGCAAAGCTTGGGGGACCAGCGGGGCCAGCACAGATACGCAGTATTTT.

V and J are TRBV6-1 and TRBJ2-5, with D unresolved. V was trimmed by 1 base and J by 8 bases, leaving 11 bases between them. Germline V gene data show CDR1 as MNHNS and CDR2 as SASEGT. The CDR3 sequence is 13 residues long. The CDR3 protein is CASSEGLLDTQYF. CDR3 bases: TGTGCCAGCAGTGAAGGGTTGCTAGACACCCAGTACTTC.

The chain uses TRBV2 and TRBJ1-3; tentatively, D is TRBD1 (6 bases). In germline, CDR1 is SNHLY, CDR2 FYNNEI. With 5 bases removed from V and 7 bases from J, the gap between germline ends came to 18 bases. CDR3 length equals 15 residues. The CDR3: CASSRGTGFRNTIYF. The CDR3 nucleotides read TGTGCCAGCAGTAGGGGTACAGGGTTCCGTAACACCATATATTTT.

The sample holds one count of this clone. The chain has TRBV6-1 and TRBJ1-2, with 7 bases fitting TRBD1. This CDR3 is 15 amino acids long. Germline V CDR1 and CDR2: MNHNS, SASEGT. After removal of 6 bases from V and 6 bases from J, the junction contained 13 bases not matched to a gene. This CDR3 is CASSPTGTENDGYTF. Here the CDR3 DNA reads TGTGCCAGCAGCCCGACCGGGACAGAAAACGATGGCTACACCTTC.

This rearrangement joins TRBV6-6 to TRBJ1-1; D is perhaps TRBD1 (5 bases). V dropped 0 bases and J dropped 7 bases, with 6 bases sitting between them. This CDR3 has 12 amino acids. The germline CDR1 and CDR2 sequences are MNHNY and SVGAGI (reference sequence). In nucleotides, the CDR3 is TGTGCCAGCAGTTACTCAGACAGTGAAGCTTTCTTT. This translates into CASSYSDSEAFF.

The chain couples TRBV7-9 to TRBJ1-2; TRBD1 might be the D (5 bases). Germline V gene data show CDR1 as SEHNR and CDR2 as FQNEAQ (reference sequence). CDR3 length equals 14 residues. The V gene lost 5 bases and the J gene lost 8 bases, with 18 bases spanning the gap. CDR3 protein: CASSPELGVFGYTF. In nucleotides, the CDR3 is TGTGCCAGCAGCCCGGAACTAGGGGTTTTCGGCTACACCTTC.

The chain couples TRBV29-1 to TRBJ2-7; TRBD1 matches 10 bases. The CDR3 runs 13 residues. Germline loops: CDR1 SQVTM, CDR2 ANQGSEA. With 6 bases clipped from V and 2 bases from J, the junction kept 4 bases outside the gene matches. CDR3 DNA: TGCAGCGTCTCGGGACAGGGGACCTACGAGCAGTACTTC. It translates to CSVSGQGTYEQYF.

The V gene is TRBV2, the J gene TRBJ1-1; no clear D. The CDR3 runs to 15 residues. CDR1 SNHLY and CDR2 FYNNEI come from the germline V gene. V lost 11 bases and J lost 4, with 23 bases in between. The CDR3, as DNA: TGTGCCGACTCCCATCGCGGGCAAGCGGGCACTGAAGCTTTCTTT. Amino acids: CADSHRGQAGTEAFF.

The CDR3 sequence is CASVGGGIYEQYF. The DNA for the CDR3 is TGTGCCAGCGTCGGGGGTGGTATCTACGAGCAGTACTTC. The V gene is TRBV6-1, the J gene TRBJ2-7; possibly TRBD2 for D (6 bases). Germline V lookup: CDR1 MNHNS, CDR2 SASEGT. The CDR3 runs 13 residues. Between the trimmed V and J ends, which lost 8 bases and 3 bases, there was a span of 14 bases.

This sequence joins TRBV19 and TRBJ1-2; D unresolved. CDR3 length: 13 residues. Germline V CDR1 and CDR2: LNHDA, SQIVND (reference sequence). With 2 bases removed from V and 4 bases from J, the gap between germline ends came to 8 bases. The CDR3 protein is CASSITASYGYTF. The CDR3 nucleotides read TGTGCCAGTAGTATAACAGCCTCCTATGGCTACACCTTC.